This T cell receptor beta chain was observed in a study of T-cell reconstitution after alpha-beta-depleted transplantation in children (dated by TCRdb to between 2015 and 2016). Concerning the study at large: Using TCR repertoire profiling, the study quantitatively followed how T-cell immune reconstitution unfolded in children after TCRalphabeta/CD19-depleted allogeneic hematopoietic cell transplantation.

Overall results and qualifications from the work: About two months after transplant, the apparently early recovery of alphabetaT-cell counts reportedly depended on just several hundred clones that had expanded rapidly and came from non-depleted graft cells. In some patients, the high TCRbeta diversity seen at day 60 was put down to recipient T cells and intrathymic progenitors that had survived conditioning. Hyperexpanded clone frequencies declined over subsequent months; after one year, T-cell counts and TCRbeta diversity were mostly attributed to newly produced T cells.

This clonotype has more than one count but fewer than ten. Its target antigen remains unknown. The input lacks base qualities; no much larger clone sits a single base away. The intended sense of this specimen's treatment or condition label: allogeneic hematopoietic cell transplantation with graft depleted of TCRalphabeta T cells and CD19 B cells. The children who served as transplant recipients had been given grafts of TCRalphabeta/CD19-depleted allogeneic hematopoietic cells. Receptors were amplified or captured by PCR. The data were produced on an Illumina HiSeq 2500. To normalize quantification of the TCRbeta repertoire, the TCR libraries were built with molecular barcoding that relied on unique molecular identifiers. TCRdb handled the public reads itself, with Q25 trimming in fastp and clone calling in MiXCR, and kept productive beta chains. Rows with a matching CDR3 protein are joined into one entry that keeps the most common DNA and genes. The sample table shows 500,000 to 650,000 distinct CDR3 sequences, and approximately 10% are seen once. 12% to 15% of the sample rests with the top ten.

The CDR3 runs 16 amino acids, cysteine and phenylalanine included. Just the 48-base CDR3 DNA is kept, in frame starting at base 1. Trimming accounts for 1 base at V and 4 bases at J, while the number of junction bases matched to no gene is 5. For CDR1 and CDR2, the germline V gene lists LGHNA and YSLEER. This specimen consisted of PBMCs, mostly from graft donor cells, obtained 180 days after TCRalphabeta/CD19-depleted stem cell transplant. The chain joins TRBV4-3 to TRBJ1-1, and TRBD1 matches 11 of the central bases. This sequence originates from a female patient aged 2-10 years who had a stem cell transplant for aplastic anemia, so the T cells may come from the graft donor. The DNA sequence reads TGCGCCAGCAGCCAAGGGGTCGGGACAGGGGGCACTGAAGCTTTCTTT. Its protein product is CASSQGVGTGGTEAFF.